The T cell receptor beta chain under discussion was sequenced for a study of blood T cell repertoires in COVID-19. Study as a whole: PBMCs, B-cell-depleted T cells, or T cells were the source of the cDNA or gDNA that made up the material.

The assay was immunoSEQ multiplex PCR, and TCRdb's table has in-frame clones only and misses some. The sample has some 100,000 clones, just over 85% seen once. Enrolled through a virtual design, the participants were between roughly 18 and 95 years of age and came from roughly 22 US areas. Membership in each cohort depended on participant-reported clinical history. The germline gives CDR1 LNHDA, CDR2 SQIVND (reference sequence). This CDR3 is built from 15 residues. Trimming stripped 6 bases from V and 0 bases from J, with 14 bases between. The receptor comes from a woman between 50 and 59 years old who had recovered from COVID-19. The sequencing sample was made of PBMCs or T cells enriched from blood (not recorded which). The chain has TRBV19 and TRBJ2-5; a possible D gene is TRBD2 (6 bases). The DNA of the CDR3 is TGTGCCAGTAGCAGTGGGGGGTTGTACCAAGAGACCCAGTACTTC. Protein sequence: CASSSGGLYQETQYF.